This T cell receptor beta chain is drawn from a study of long-term antiretroviral therapy in people with HIV. The CDR3 is 16 residues long. CDR1 GTSNPN and CDR2 SVGIG come from the germline V gene (reference sequence). The V gene lost 0 bases and the J gene lost 0 bases, with 15 bases spanning the gap. Survey level was the resolution at which the v3.0 immunoSEQ assay ran. The table came from immunoSEQ multiplex PCR; TCRdb's copy has only in-frame clones and leaves some out. The repertoire holds more than 15,000 clones, with roughly 88% as singletons. As to this clone: Its antigen is currently unknown.

General study findings and limits: Blood collection from the mid-2000s to the late 2010s possibly occurred under older ART regimens. Relative to control repertoires, HIV repertoires exhibited narrower CDR3 length ranges. Patients on ART gained diversity, which nonetheless stayed below transplant donor controls.

The chain uses TRBV30 and TRBJ2-7; D unclear. This specimen was unsorted PBMCs, taken 0.7 years before starting antiretroviral therapy. The sequence came from a man in his forties or fifties with HIV. CDR3 nucleotide sequence: TGTGCCTGGAGTGTACTAAGAAAAATGGGCTCCTACGAGCAGTACTTC. Encoded protein: CAWSVLRKMGSYEQYF.